Shown below are 30 T cell receptor beta chains from a single sample sequenced in a study of blood T cell repertoires in COVID-19. This table comes from immunoSEQ multiplex PCR, and its TCRdb copy is limited to in-frame clones, with some not included. The sample yields approximately 300,000 clones, around 85% seen once. The sequencing sample was made of PBMCs or T cells enriched from blood (not recorded which). These receptors came from a woman aged 30 to 39 who had been exposed to COVID-19.

The genes are TRBV30 and TRBJ1-6; 7 nucleotides line up with TRBD1. The CDR3 has 15 amino acids. Germline loops: CDR1 GTSNPN, CDR2 SVGIG (reference sequence). The junction had 13 bases not matched to a gene; V was cut back by 4 bases and J by 10 bases. The CDR3 nucleotides read TGTGCCTGGAATCGACCCGGGACAGAGAGCTCACCCCTCCACTTT. This encodes CAWNRPGTESSPLHF.

This clone showed up just once. This rearrangement joins TRBV3-1 (or the pseudogene TRBV3-2) to TRBJ1-3, with 9 bases identical to TRBD1. The CDR3 sequence is 18 residues long. The trim removed 2 bases at V and 4 bases at J, leaving 12 bases unmatched. CDR1 and CDR2 from the germline V gene are LGHDT and YNNKEL (reference sequence). CDR3 amino acids: CASSQSGQGHVRGNTIYF. CDR3 DNA sequence: TGTGCCAGCAGCCAATCGGGACAGGGTCATGTCAGGGGAAACACCATATATTTT.

Only a few counts were recorded for this clone. The chain carries TRBV4-2 and TRBJ1-5; 7 bases are a match to TRBD1. The CDR3 loop spans 16 amino acids. Germline loops: CDR1 LGHNA, CDR2 YNFKEQ. J gave up 3 bases and V 2 bases, and 7 bases lay outside the gene matches. The CDR3 loop reads CASSQTTGDFNQPQHF. The CDR3 DNA follows: TGTGCCAGCAGCCAAACAACAGGGGATTTCAATCAGCCCCAGCATTTT.

The chain employs TRBV2 and TRBJ2-3; TRBD1 might be the D (6 bases). Germline V gene sequence: CDR1 SNHLY, CDR2 FYNNEI. The CDR3 runs 15 residues. V lost 4 bases, J lost 1 base, and 12 bases lay in between. DNA for the CDR3: TGTGCCAGCAGTGGAGACAGGAGTCGCACAGATACGCAGTATTTT. This encodes CASSGDRSRTDTQYF.

The V call is TRBV11-2, the J call TRBJ2-7, with TRBD1 matching over 9 bases. J was trimmed by 4 bases and V by 4 bases; bases with no gene match: 2. The CDR3 spans 13 residues. Germline assignment: CDR1 SGHAT and CDR2 FQNNGV. The CDR3 DNA sequence: TGTGCCAGCAGCTCGGACAGGGGTTACGAGCAGTACTTC. Its translation is CASSSDRGYEQYF.

J is TRBJ1-4 and V is TRBV5-1; D unclear. Deletions cut 5 bases from V and 8 bases from J, with 13 bases between. The CDR3 length is 13 residues. The V gene's germline CDR1 is SGHRS and CDR2 YFSETQ. CDR3 in DNA: TGCGCCAGCAGGACGGAGATTAGAGAAAAACTGTTTTTT. It translates to CASRTEIREKLFF. The complete variable domain, with remaining parts taken from reference TRBV5-1 and TRBJ1-4, reads KAGVTQTPRYLIKTRGQQVTLSCSPISGHRSVSWYQQTPGQGLQFLFEYFSETQRNKGNFPGRFSGRQFSNSRSEMNVSTLELGDSALYLCASRTEIREKLFFGSGTQLSVL.

DNA for the CDR3: TGTGCCAGCAGTTTAAAGCCTGGAAACACCATATATTTT. Residues: CASSLKPGNTIYF. V usage is TRBV12-3 or TRBV12-4 and J usage is TRBJ1-3; D remains ambiguous. The CDR3 contains 13 residues. Trimming removed 2 bases from V and 2 bases from J, with 4 bases in between.

The chain has TRBV6-2 or TRBV6-3 and TRBJ2-3; D gene ambiguous. Trimming cost V 5 bases and J 6 bases, with 21 bases left between them. The CDR3 runs to 16 residues. The germline V gene encodes CDR1 MNHEY and CDR2 SVGEGT. CDR3 sequence reads: CASSNRAGIRSDTQYF. As DNA, the CDR3 is TGTGCCAGCAGTAACCGAGCAGGAATAAGATCGGATACGCAGTATTTT.

CDR3 residues: CASSLVGGYTF. CDR3 nucleotides: TGTGCCAGCAGCTTAGTTGGCGGCTACACCTTC. The J gene is TRBJ1-2, the V gene TRBV11-2; D uncertain. The CDR3 has 11 amino acids. CDR1 and CDR2 (germline): SGHAT, FQNNGV. The ends were cut back, 1 base at V and 8 bases at J, with 5 bases in the middle.

The chain employs TRBV6-5 and TRBJ2-2, with D perhaps TRBD2 (6 bases). CDR3 length: 14 amino acids. Germline V gene sequence: CDR1 MNHEY, CDR2 SVGAGI. The V gene lost 5 bases and the J gene lost 6 bases, with 13 bases spanning the gap. The CDR3 reads CASSRDFGPGELFF. As DNA, the CDR3 is TGTGCCAGCAGTAGGGACTTCGGGCCCGGGGAGCTGTTTTTT.

V is TRBV10-3 and J is TRBJ2-5, with 8 bases lining up with TRBD2. CDR1 and CDR2 from the germline V gene are ENHRY and SYGVKD. The CDR3 is made up of 16 amino acids. The junction had 10 bases not matched to a gene; V was cut back by 4 bases and J by 3 bases. CDR3 in DNA: TGTGCCATCAGTGGCGCCGGGACTAGGCTGGAAGAGACCCAGTACTTC. Encoded protein: CAISGAGTRLEETQYF.

The rearrangement uses TRBV6-5 and TRBJ1-5, with D uncertain. Trimming cost V 0 bases and J 2 bases, with 11 bases left between them. The length of the CDR3 is 16 residues. CDR1 and CDR2 from the germline V gene are MNHEY and SVGAGI. As DNA, the CDR3 is TGTGCCAGCAGTTACTCGATTCCAGCGGGCAATCAGCCCCAGCATTTT. It specifies CASSYSIPAGNQPQHF.

The V gene is TRBV30, the J gene TRBJ1-6; TRBD1 aligns across 10 bases. The CDR3 has 13 residues. Germline V gene data show CDR1 as GTSNPN and CDR2 as SVGIG (reference sequence). Losses at the gene ends were 7 bases for V and 8 bases for J; bases not matched to a gene: 5. The CDR3 bases are TGTGCCTCTGGACAGGGGGTTGATTCACCCCTCCACTTT. It encodes CASGQGVDSPLHF.

The chain carries TRBV4-1 and TRBJ1-1; TRBD1 might be the D (5 bases). V lost 0 bases to trimming and J lost 1 base, with 21 bases between them. Germline V lookup: CDR1 MGHRA, CDR2 YSYEKL. This CDR3 is 19 amino acids long. CDR3 nucleotides: TGCGCCAGCAGCCAAGACAGGCAGGGAGAGGGAGGACCGAACACTGAAGCTTTCTTT. Translated: CASSQDRQGEGGPNTEAFF.

The rearrangement joins TRBV2 to TRBJ2-1; 11 bases fit TRBD2. Trimming took 6 bases from V and 8 from J; bases not matched to a gene: 9. The CDR3 loop spans 15 amino acids. Germline-derived CDR1 and CDR2 are SNHLY and FYNNEI. The DNA for the CDR3 is TGTGCCAGCAGGAAGACTAGCGGGACAGTGGATGAGCAGTTCTTC. Translating gives CASRKTSGTVDEQFF.

This chain links TRBV28 with TRBJ1-2; weak D call: TRBD1 (6 bases). This CDR3 comprises 13 residues. V was trimmed by 10 bases and J by 7 bases, leaving 19 bases between them. In germline, CDR1 is MDHEN, CDR2 SYDVKM. CDR3 sequence (DNA): TGTGCCACCCAAGTTTTGGCAGGGGCTGGCTACACCTTC. Amino acid sequence: CATQVLAGAGYTF.

V is TRBV6-2 or TRBV6-3 and J is TRBJ2-7; D is undetermined. The germline V and J ends were trimmed by 2 bases and 1 base, with 3 bases remaining between them. The CDR3 is 12 amino acids. Per germline, CDR1 MNHEY and CDR2 SVGEGT. This CDR3 reads CASSYQSYEQYF. The CDR3 nucleotides are TGTGCCAGCAGTTACCAATCCTACGAGCAGTACTTC.

This sequence joins TRBV19 and TRBJ1-4; D unclear. V lost 6 bases, J lost 8 bases, and 7 bases lay in between. The V gene's germline CDR1 is LNHDA and CDR2 SQIVND (reference sequence). The CDR3 is 11 amino acids. CDR3 coding DNA: TGTGCCAGTAGCGAACGGGAAAAACTGTTTTTT. Amino acid sequence: CASSEREKLFF.

The chain carries TRBV4-1 and TRBJ1-2, with 8 bases matching TRBD1. Germline trimming cut 1 base from V and 6 bases from J; bases unmatched to any gene: 7. The CDR3 contains 15 residues. Germline values: CDR1 MGHRA, CDR2 YSYEKL. CDR3 DNA sequence: TGCGCCAGCAGCCAAGCAGGCAGGGGGCTACATGGCTACACCTTC. It translates to CASSQAGRGLHGYTF.

CDR3 in DNA: TGTGCCAGCACAGGGGCGAGAGGGTCACCCCTCCACTTT. Amino acids: CASTGARGSPLHF. The gene calls are TRBV2 and TRBJ1-6; tentative D call: TRBD1 (6 bases). The CDR3 is 13 amino acids. The germline CDR1 and CDR2 sequences are SNHLY and FYNNEI. With 7 bases removed from V and 10 bases from J, the gap between germline ends came to 14 bases.

This chain uses TRBV12-3 or TRBV12-4 with TRBJ2-1; D is unresolved. The CDR3 sequence is 12 residues long. Deletions cut 1 base from V and 10 bases from J, with 8 bases between. The CDR3 coding sequence is TGTGCCAGCAGTTTAGGTGCGCGGGAGCAGTTCTTC. Translation: CASSLGAREQFF.

This clone was counted a few times. Other DNA sequences from this sample encode an identical CDR3 as well. The V call is TRBV5-1, the J call TRBJ1-4; 8 bases align to TRBD1. Germline V gene data show CDR1 as SGHRS and CDR2 as YFSETQ. The CDR3 length is 12 residues. V lost 5 bases, J lost 6 bases, and 0 bases stayed unmatched. CDR3: CASRDRDEKLFF. The CDR3 DNA follows: TGCGCCAGCAGGGACAGGGATGAAAAACTGTTTTTT.

This chain uses TRBV5-1 with TRBJ1-6; unclear D gene. The CDR3 runs to 14 residues. The V gene's germline CDR1 is SGHRS and CDR2 YFSETQ. V was clipped by 5 bases and J by 8 bases, with 14 bases between them. DNA of the CDR3: TGCGCCAGCAGGCCCGCGGGTCGACATTCACCCCTCCACTTT. Translating it yields CASRPAGRHSPLHF. Based on the CDR3 plus reference TRBV5-1 and TRBJ1-6, the full variable domain is KAGVTQTPRYLIKTRGQQVTLSCSPISGHRSVSWYQQTPGQGLQFLFEYFSETQRNKGNFPGRFSGRQFSNSRSEMNVSTLELGDSALYLCASRPAGRHSPLHFGNGTRLTVT.

On this clone: One end of the junction varies from germline; a read error may be responsible. The chain carries TRBV4-3 and TRBJ1-2, with D uncertain. Germline V gene lookup returns CDR1 LGHNA and CDR2 YSLEER. This CDR3 is 12 amino acids long. CDR3 amino acids: CASSQEGRQPYF. Written as DNA, the CDR3 is TGCGCCAGCAGCCAAGAGGGGAGGCAGCCCTACTTC.

There are a few counts of this clone. V gene TRBV24-1 combines with J gene TRBJ2-3; D is possibly TRBD1 (6 bases). The CDR3 length is 11 residues. The germline CDR1 and CDR2 sequences are KGHDR and SFDVKD. Trimming removed 8 bases at V and 4 bases at J, with 6 bases between. The CDR3 DNA reads as TGTGCCACCACAGGGGCAGATACGCAGTATTTT. It translates to CATTGADTQYF.

The rearrangement links TRBV9 to TRBJ1-3; 7 positions agree with TRBD1. The CDR3 covers 15 residues. J gave up 4 bases and V 4 bases, and 8 bases lay outside the gene matches. Germline CDR1 SGDLS, CDR2 YYNGEE. The CDR3 region has the DNA TGTGCCAGCAGCTCAGAGGGGGCTAAGGGAAACACCATATATTTT. Its protein is CASSSEGAKGNTIYF.

The rearrangement uses TRBV5-1 and TRBJ2-1; maybe TRBD2 (5 bases). CDR1 SGHRS and CDR2 YFSETQ come from the germline V gene. With 4 bases removed from V and 3 bases from J, the gap between germline ends came to 23 bases. This CDR3 is built from 18 residues. The CDR3 spells CASSPTRGLGMYYNEQFF. The CDR3, as DNA: TGCGCCAGCAGCCCGACGAGAGGACTGGGCATGTACTACAATGAGCAGTTCTTC.

The V gene is TRBV25-1, the J gene TRBJ1-4; 8 bases are a match to TRBD1. With V trimmed by 5 bases and J by 11 bases, 10 bases remained unmatched. This CDR3 comprises 14 residues. Germline CDR1 is MGHDK and CDR2 is SYGVNS. CDR3 residues: CASSTRQGHEKLFF. CDR3 sequence (DNA): TGTGCCAGCAGTACGAGACAGGGGCACGAGAAACTGTTTTTT.

The J gene is TRBJ1-2, the V gene TRBV30, with 10 bases aligning to TRBD1. The CDR3 has 15 amino acids. CDR1 and CDR2 from the germline V gene are GTSNPN and SVGIG (reference sequence). The junction had 9 bases not matched to a gene; V was cut back by 4 bases and J by 4 bases. The CDR3 DNA follows: TGTGCCTGGACAAACCCGGGACAGGGGATCTATGGCTACACCTTC. Translation: CAWTNPGQGIYGYTF.

The chain carries TRBV6-5 and TRBJ2-1, with 8 bases that match TRBD2. The V segment lost 8 bases and the J segment 2 bases; nucleotides outside the gene matches: 8. The CDR3 has 15 residues. Germline lookup yields CDR1 MNHEY and CDR2 SVGAGI. The CDR3 nucleotides read TGTGCCAGCCGCGAACGGGGGGGGCCCTACAATGAGCAGTTCTTC. It translates to CASRERGGPYNEQFF.